This T cell receptor beta chain was sequenced in a study of T cells in Graves' hyperthyroidism and ophthalmopathy (dated by TCRdb to between 2018 and 2021). Turning to the overall study: TCR V-J signatures able to tell the groups apart were searched for in a discovery cohort of some 97 patients, of whom approximately 40 had Graves' ophthalmopathy and roughly 57 had stable Graves' hyperthyroidism. The 75 to 100 discovery patients were divided at random into training and test sets in a 7:3 ratio. Prospective prediction of ophthalmopathy was tested in an independent validation cohort consisting of 18 to 20 hyperthyroidism patients and approximately 16 patients who later progressed to ophthalmopathy. Following sampling, methimazole starting at 30 mg daily was given to hyperthyroidism patients, and high-dose intravenous methylprednisolone was given to ophthalmopathy patients. In addition, the study compared T-cell repertoires in thyroid tissue and in blood from a handful of Graves' hyperthyroidism patients. The paper describes TCR Vbeta CDR3 sequencing of roughly 130 peripheral blood samples, made up of some 42 ophthalmopathy patients, roughly 75 hyperthyroidism patients and some 17 progressor patients. Here is what the overall study found, with its caveats: Most expanded thyroid clonotypes (frequency above 0.001) were also detected in blood, suggesting blood repertoires may reflect thyroid immune responses. In cross-validation, a model built on a 13 V-J signature told ophthalmopathy apart from stable hyperthyroidism with under 90% sensitivity and around 83% specificity, and in testing the same model reached 80%/75%. No statistical method was used to fix the sample size in advance, and group allocation was not hidden from the investigators. In validation, the model predicted progression to ophthalmopathy a median of 6.5 months before onset, with about 64% sensitivity and roughly 72% specificity.

This clonotype was seen many times. Its binding antigen is unknown. No much larger clone exists at a distance of one base, and base qualities are not known. Exclusion was applied to patients with uncontrolled infections, other autoimmune diseases, pregnancy or lactation. Diagnoses relied on clinical symptoms, serum thyroxine and TRAb, thyroid ultrasound and orbital computed tomography. Total RNA was extracted using Trizol reagent, and RNA quality was assessed on an Agilent 2100 Bioanalyzer. The V and J ends are trimmed by 8 bases and 14 bases, leaving 16 bases between them. The germline V gene specifies MDHEN as CDR1 and SYDVKM as CDR2. From the cysteine up to the phenylalanine, the CDR3 has a length of 12 residues. Left in the record is the CDR3 DNA by itself, 36 bases read in frame from the first base. The TCR beta CDR3 regions were amplified from RNA transcripts. A first-round RT-PCR of the TCR CDR3 used the HTBI primer set with the Qiagen OneStep RT-PCR kit. Libraries were constructed in a second round of multiplex PCR, after which size selection and purification were carried out. Libraries were sequenced paired-end with 100 bp reads on an Illumina HiSeq2000. The authors' analysis ran thus. SOAPnuke was used to process the raw data, with reads discarded if the reads contained adapters or uncalled bases, had a mean Phred below 15, or lacked an exact constant-primer or identifier match. COPE v1.2.5 was used to merge high-quality paired reads, and clonotypes were defined as unique nucleotide sequences. Clonotypes were aligned to IMGT TRBV, TRBD and TRBJ reference segments using MiTCR v1.1. The analysis was restricted to V-J combinations with a frequency above 0.0001, which together covered 99.2% of the repertoires. A TCS score was defined as the ratio of F50 (clonal expansion) to E x V (chaos), with BLOSUM62-based TCRdist applied between CDR3 peptides within each V-J. Welch's t-statistics and random forest reduced around 550 V-J features to 13, which were used in a naive Bayes classifier (R e1071). The similarity between thyroid and blood repertoires was quantified using the Morisita-Horn index. TCRdb reworked the public reads: Q25 trimming with fastp, MiXCR clone assembly, productive beta chains retained. Rows are combined by CDR3 protein, so each entry shows the most common genes and DNA. The V and J calls come from TCRdb's annotation, not from the publication. The sample table holds 450,000 to 700,000 distinct CDR3 sequences, of which around 46% were seen once. Roughly 19% of the sample is held by the ten biggest clonotypes.

The sequencing sample was made of peripheral blood or thyroid tissue (not recorded which). The clonotype was recovered from an adult woman with Graves' disease, either hyperthyroidism or ophthalmopathy (not recorded which). The chain links TRBV28 with TRBJ1-6; no D segment can be confidently identified. In nucleotide form, the sequence is TGTGCCAGCTCCGCCCGACCCCTGTCCCTCCACTTT. Its protein is CASSARPLSLHF.